This T cell receptor beta chain was sequenced in a study of blood T cell repertoires in COVID-19. Study details: The United States, Italy and Spain supplied acute and convalescent COVID-19 samples.

Some clones are missing from TCRdb's copy, which holds only in-frame ones; the method was immunoSEQ multiplex PCR. Among about 190,000 clones listed, less than 85% were seen once. With 2 bases clipped from V and 2 bases from J, the junction kept 4 bases outside the gene matches. The V gene's germline CDR1 is MNHNS and CDR2 SASEGT. The CDR3 extends over 15 amino acids. This receptor was obtained from a woman aged 25 to 39 who had recovered from COVID-19. Material: PBMCs or T cells enriched from blood (not recorded which). The genes are TRBV6-1 and TRBJ2-5, with TRBD1 identical over 8 bases. The CDR3 nucleotides are TGTGCCAGCAGTGAATTCAGGGGGCCACAAGAGACCCAGTACTTC. The encoded protein is CASSEFRGPQETQYF.